The entry that follows covers one TCR beta chain sequence. TCRdb's table, derived via immunoSEQ multiplex PCR, lists solely in-frame clones and lacks some. The table includes tens of thousands of clones, approximately 90% detected once. This sample was included in a study of T cell responses to AZD1222 COVID-19 vaccine. This material consisted of peripheral blood, taken 28 days after the second AZD1222 dose. The clonotype comes from an adult who received the AZD1222 COVID-19 vaccine.

The CDR3 DNA reads TGTGCCAGCAGCATGACTAGCGGGAGTGTGGGTGAGCAGTTCTTC. It translates to CASSMTSGSVGEQFF. This chain connects TRBV5-4 to TRBJ2-1, with 12 bases that match TRBD2. Looked up from germline, CDR1 is SGHNT and CDR2 is YYREEE (reference sequence). V trimming: 4 bases; J trimming: 9 bases; junction bases outside the gene matches: 8. The CDR3 spans 15 residues.